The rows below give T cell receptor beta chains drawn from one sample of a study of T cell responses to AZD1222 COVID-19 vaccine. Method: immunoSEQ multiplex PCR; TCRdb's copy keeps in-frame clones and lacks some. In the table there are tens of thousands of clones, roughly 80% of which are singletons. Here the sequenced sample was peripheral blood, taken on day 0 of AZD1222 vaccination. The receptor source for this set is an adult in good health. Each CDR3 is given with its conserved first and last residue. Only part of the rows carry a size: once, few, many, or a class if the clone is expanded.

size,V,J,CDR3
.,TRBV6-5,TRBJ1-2,CASGLDFTNYGYTF
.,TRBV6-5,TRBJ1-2,CASSYNRGKGYTF
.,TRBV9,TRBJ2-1,CASSVSVYNEQFF
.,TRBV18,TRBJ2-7,CASSLTRLAGNYEQYF
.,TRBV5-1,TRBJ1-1,CASSLGGQGFTEAFF
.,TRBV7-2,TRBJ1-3,CASTRDSSGNTIYF
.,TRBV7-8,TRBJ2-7,CASSLTPQGYEQYF
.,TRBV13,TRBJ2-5,CASSLASGGETQYF
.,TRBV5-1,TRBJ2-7,CASSLPSSGYEQYF
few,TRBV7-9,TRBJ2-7,CASSLKGTGGNEQYF
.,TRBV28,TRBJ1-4,CASSLDWTPTNEKLFF
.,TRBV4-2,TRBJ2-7,CASSPIVGIVGEQYF
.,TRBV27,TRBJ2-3,CASSFAAGLAGGPRTDTQYF
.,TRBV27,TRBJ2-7,CASSIHYLAGVRNEQYF
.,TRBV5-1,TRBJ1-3,CASSTGLSGNTIYF
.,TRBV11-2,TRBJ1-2,CASSLPTRGQLVGYTF
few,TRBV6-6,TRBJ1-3,CASSSRLVSGNTIYF
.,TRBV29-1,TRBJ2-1,CSVSPLAGGYNEQFF
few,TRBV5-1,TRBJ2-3,CASSLEGRATDTQYF
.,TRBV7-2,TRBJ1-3,CASSFDSGNTIYF
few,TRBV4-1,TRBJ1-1,CASSQVLGTEAFF
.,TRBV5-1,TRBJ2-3,CASSEVVRTDTQYF
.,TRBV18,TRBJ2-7,CASSEMSHYEQYF
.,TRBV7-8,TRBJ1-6,CASSLPRSTGNYNSPLHF
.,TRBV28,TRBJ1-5,CASRAGGLGPQHF
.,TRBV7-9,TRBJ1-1,CASSLARAMNTEAFF
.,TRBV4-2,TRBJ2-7,CASSQGLAGAYEQYF
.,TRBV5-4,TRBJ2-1,CASRPEVGAYNEQFF
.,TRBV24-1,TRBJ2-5,CATSDSDRETQYF
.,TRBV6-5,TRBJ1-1,CASSPTGTGTEAFF
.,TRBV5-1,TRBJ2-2,CASSTGQGYTGELFF
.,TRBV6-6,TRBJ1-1,CASSPQGDNTEAFF
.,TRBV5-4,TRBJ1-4,CASSWAGGNEKLFF
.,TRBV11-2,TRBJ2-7,CASSLGPLGREQYF
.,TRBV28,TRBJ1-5,CASSFERLNQPQHF
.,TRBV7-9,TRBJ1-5,CASSLNGYNQPQHF
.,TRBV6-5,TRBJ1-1,CASSQWTGRNTEAFF
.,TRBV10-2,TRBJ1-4,CASSDPRDRGRPTNEKLFF
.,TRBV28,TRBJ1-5,CASSLTMQGQPQHF
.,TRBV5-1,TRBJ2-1,CASSDLGGRAGGSSYNEQFF
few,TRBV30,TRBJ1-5,CAWSVQDDQPQHF
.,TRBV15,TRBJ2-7,CATSRGGPADASYEQYF
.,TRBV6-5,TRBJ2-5,CASSLAGGRQETQYF
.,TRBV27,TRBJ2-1,CASSLSLYNEQFF
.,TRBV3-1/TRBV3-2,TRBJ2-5,CASSQGWTDGRTQYF
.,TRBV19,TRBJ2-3,CASSEIVGPQYF
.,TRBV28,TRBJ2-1,CASILGGLGKNEQFF